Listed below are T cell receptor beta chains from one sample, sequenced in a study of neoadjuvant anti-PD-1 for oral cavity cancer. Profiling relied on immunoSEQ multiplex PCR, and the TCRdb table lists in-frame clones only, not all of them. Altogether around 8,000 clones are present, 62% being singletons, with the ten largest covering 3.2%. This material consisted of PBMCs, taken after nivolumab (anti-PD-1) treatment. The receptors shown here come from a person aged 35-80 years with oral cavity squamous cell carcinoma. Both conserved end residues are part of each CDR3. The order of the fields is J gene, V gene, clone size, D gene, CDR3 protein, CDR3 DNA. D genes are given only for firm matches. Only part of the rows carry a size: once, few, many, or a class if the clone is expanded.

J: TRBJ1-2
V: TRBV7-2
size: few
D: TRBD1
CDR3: CASSWTGGANYGYTF
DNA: TGTGCCAGCAGCTGGACAGGGGGCGCTAACTATGGCTACACCTTC

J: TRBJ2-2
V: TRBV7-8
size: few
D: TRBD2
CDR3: CASSLQLAGGHTGELFF
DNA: TGTGCCAGCAGCTTACAACTAGCGGGGGGGCACACCGGGGAGCTGTTTTTT

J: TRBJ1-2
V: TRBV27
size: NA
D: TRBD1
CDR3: CASSSTLQGNYGYTF
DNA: TGTGCCAGCAGTTCCACCTTACAGGGGAACTATGGCTACACCTTC

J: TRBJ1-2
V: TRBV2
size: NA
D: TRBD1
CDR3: CASVFRDRVPSNYGYTF
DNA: TGTGCCAGCGTATTCCGGGACAGGGTCCCATCTAACTATGGCTACACCTTC

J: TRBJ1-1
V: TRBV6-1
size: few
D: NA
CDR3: CASSVELNTEAFF
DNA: TGTGCCAGCAGTGTAGAGTTGAACACTGAAGCTTTCTTT

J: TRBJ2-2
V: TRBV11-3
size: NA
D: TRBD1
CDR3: CASRPGTGGTGELFF
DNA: TGTGCCAGCCGGCCCGGGACAGGGGGAACCGGGGAGCTGTTTTTT

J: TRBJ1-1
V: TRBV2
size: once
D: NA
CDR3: CASRVAFGDTEAFF
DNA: TGTGCCAGCAGGGTGGCCTTCGGCGACACTGAAGCTTTCTTT

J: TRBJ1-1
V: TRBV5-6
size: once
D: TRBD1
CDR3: CASSRRDRAAAFF
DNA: TGTGCCAGCAGCAGGAGGGACAGGGCAGCAGCTTTCTTT

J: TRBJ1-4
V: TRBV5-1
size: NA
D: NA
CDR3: CASSPDPANEKLFF
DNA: TGCGCCAGCAGCCCAGACCCTGCTAATGAAAAACTGTTTTTT

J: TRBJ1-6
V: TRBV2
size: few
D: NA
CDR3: CASEGLGVYNSPLHF
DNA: TGTGCCAGCGAAGGCCTAGGGGTTTATAATTCACCCCTCCACTTT

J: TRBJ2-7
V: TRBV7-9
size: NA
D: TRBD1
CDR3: CASSLVGRGRIYSYEQYF
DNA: TGTGCCAGCAGCTTAGTCGGCAGGGGGCGAATATACTCCTACGAGCAGTACTTC

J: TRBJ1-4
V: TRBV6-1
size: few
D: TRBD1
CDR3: CASSVSDAGGNEKLFF
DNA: TGTGCCAGCAGTGTATCCGACGCAGGGGGAAATGAAAAACTGTTTTTT

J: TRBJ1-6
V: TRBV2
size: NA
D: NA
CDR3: CASLADSLNSPLHF
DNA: TGTGCCAGCCTGGCTGACAGCCTGAATTCACCCCTCCACTTT

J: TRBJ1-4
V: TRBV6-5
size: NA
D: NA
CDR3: CASSDSGDFREKLFF
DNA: TGTGCCAGCAGTGACTCCGGGGATTTTCGAGAAAAACTGTTTTTT

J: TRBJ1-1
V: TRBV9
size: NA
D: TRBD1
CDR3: CASSVAAGGMNTEAFF
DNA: TGTGCCAGCAGCGTAGCCGCAGGGGGCATGAACACTGAAGCTTTCTTT

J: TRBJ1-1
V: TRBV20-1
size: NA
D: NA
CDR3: CSVQGNEAFF
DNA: TGCAGTGTCCAGGGGAATGAAGCTTTCTTT

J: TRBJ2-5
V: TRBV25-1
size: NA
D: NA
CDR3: CASSEWEQDPETQYF
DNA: TGTGCCAGCAGTGAATGGGAACAGGACCCAGAGACCCAGTACTTC

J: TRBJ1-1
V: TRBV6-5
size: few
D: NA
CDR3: CASSRGRNMNTEAFF
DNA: TGTGCCAGCAGCCGAGGACGGAATATGAACACTGAAGCTTTCTTT

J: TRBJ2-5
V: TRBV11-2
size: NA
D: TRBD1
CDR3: CASTGQGLPQETQYF
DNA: TGTGCCAGCACTGGACAGGGACTTCCTCAAGAGACCCAGTACTTC

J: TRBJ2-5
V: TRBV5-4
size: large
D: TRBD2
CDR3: CASSSGLVGRQTQYF
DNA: TGTGCCAGCAGCTCGGGACTAGTAGGGAGACAGACCCAGTACTTC

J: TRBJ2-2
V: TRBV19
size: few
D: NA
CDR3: CASSIAVNTGELFF
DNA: TGTGCCAGTAGTATTGCGGTTAACACCGGGGAGCTGTTTTTT

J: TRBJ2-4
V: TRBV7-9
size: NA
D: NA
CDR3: CASSSLVGSGKNIQYF
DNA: TGTGCCAGCAGCTCCCTCGTGGGGTCGGGCAAAAACATTCAGTACTTC

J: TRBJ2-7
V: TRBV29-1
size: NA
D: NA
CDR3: CSVEVSYEQYF
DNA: TGCAGCGTTGAAGTCTCCTACGAGCAGTACTTC

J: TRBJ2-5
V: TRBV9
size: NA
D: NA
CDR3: CASSVEAGETQYF
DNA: TGTGCCAGCAGCGTAGAGGCCGGCGAGACCCAGTACTTC

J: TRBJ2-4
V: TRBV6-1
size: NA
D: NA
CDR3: CASSIGGPAKNIQYF
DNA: TGTGCCAGCAGTATCGGGGGGCCAGCCAAAAACATTCAGTACTTC

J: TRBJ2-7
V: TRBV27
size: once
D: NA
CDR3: CASRQQALAYEQYF
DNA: TGTGCCAGCAGACAACAAGCTTTGGCCTACGAGCAGTACTTC

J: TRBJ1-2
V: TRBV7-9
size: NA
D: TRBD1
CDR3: CASSNRQGLGYTF
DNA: TGTGCCAGCAGCAACCGACAGGGGTTGGGCTACACCTTC

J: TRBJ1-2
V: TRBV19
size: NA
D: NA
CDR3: CASSIRGSSARAVDGYTF
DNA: TGTGCCAGTAGTATACGCGGGAGTTCTGCCAGGGCGGTAGATGGCTACACCTTC

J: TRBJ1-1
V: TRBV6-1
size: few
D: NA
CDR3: CASSEALGQPYTEAFF
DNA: TGTGCCAGCAGTGAAGCGCTTGGACAACCTTACACTGAAGCTTTCTTT

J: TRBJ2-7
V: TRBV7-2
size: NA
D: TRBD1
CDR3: CASSPRTGFGEQYF
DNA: TGTGCCAGCAGCCCCCGGACAGGGTTCGGCGAGCAGTACTTC

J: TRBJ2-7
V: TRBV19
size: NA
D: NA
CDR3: CASSTIGPSTSYEQYF
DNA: TGTGCCAGTAGCACCATTGGACCATCTACCTCCTACGAGCAGTACTTC

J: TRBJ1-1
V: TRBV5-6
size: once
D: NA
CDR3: CASSLGTPMNTEAFF
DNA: TGTGCCAGCAGCTTAGGGACACCCATGAACACTGAAGCTTTCTTT

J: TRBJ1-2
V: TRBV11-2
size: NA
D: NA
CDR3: CASSLVGTNYGYTF
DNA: TGTGCCAGCAGCTTAGTTGGGACTAACTATGGCTACACCTTC

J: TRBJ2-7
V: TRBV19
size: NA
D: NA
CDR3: CASSIGPPYEQYF
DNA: TGTGCCAGTAGTATTGGGCCACCCTACGAGCAGTACTTC

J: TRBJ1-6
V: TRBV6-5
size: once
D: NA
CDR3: CASSYSAHSPLHF
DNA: TGTGCCAGCAGTTACTCCGCGCATTCACCCCTCCACTTT

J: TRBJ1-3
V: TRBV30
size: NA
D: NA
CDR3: CAWGGFGRGNTIYF
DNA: TGTGCCTGGGGGGGCTTCGGGAGGGGAAACACCATATATTTT

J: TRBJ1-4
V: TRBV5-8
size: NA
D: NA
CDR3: CASSIGTQAANEKLFF
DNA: TGTGCCAGCAGCATAGGGACCCAAGCCGCTAATGAAAAACTGTTTTTT